These 21 T cell receptor beta chains originate from one sample sequenced in a study of cytomegalovirus exposure and HLA in healthy donors. The PCR made use of 60 Vbeta and 13 Jbeta primers. The protocol was immunoSEQ multiplex PCR, while the TCRdb copy is restricted to in-frame clones and leaves out a portion. The table shows around 85,000 clones, with 65% to 75% occurring only once. The source material was PBMCs. The source is a man aged 55-75 years in good health and CMV-seronegative.

V gene TRBV6-1 combines with J gene TRBJ1-1; D is undetermined. The length of the CDR3 is 14 residues. Germline V gene sequence: CDR1 MNHNS, CDR2 SASEGT. V lost 6 bases and J 6 bases, leaving 17 bases between the germline ends. The chain's CDR3 is CASSLRLVGAEAFF. The CDR3 region has the DNA TGTGCCAGCAGCCTAAGGTTGGTTGGAGCTGAAGCTTTCTTT.

This clone was detected a few times. The rearrangement links TRBV6-6 to TRBJ1-5; TRBD1 might be the D (6 bases). CDR3 length: 15 amino acids. CDR1 is MNHNY, CDR2 SVGAGI, per germline (reference sequence). V dropped 2 bases and J dropped 4 bases, with 12 bases sitting between them. DNA for the CDR3: TGTGCCAGCAGTTACGGGAGGGGGGGAAATCAGCCCCAGCATTTT. Translated, it gives CASSYGRGGNQPQHF.

In this sample, this clone turned up a few times. This chain uses TRBV6-1 with TRBJ1-2; perhaps TRBD1 as D (5 bases). Germline values: CDR1 MNHNS, CDR2 SASEGT. The CDR3 extends over 14 amino acids. V was shortened by 2 bases and J by 3 bases, with 10 bases between the two germline ends. CDR3 loop: CASSEPGDHYGYTF. The CDR3 DNA follows: TGTGCCAGCAGTGAACCGGGGGATCACTATGGCTACACCTTC.

This chain uses TRBV9 with TRBJ2-3; TRBD1 aligns across 7 bases. This CDR3 region has 16 residues. J gave up 0 bases and V 4 bases, and 8 bases lay outside the gene matches. CDR1 SGDLS and CDR2 YYNGEE come from the germline V gene. CDR3 residues: CASSKRQGGSTDTQYF. CDR3 in DNA: TGTGCCAGCAGCAAGCGACAGGGCGGAAGCACAGATACGCAGTATTTT.

The chain recombines TRBV30 with TRBJ1-6; D unresolved. V lost 1 base, J lost 8 bases, and 12 bases lay in between. From germline, CDR1 is GTSNPN and CDR2 SVGIG (reference sequence). This CDR3 is 14 amino acids long. CDR3 protein: CAWSEDFGDSPLHF. CDR3 coding DNA: TGTGCCTGGAGTGAGGACTTTGGGGATTCACCCCTCCACTTT.

The rearrangement joins TRBV7-8 to TRBJ1-6; 7 bases match TRBD1. CDR1 and CDR2 (germline): SGHVS, FQNEAQ. V trimming: 8 bases; J trimming: 0 bases; junction bases outside the gene matches: 7. The CDR3 contains 16 residues. The CDR3 reads CASGAQGGSYNSPLHF. CDR3 coding DNA: TGTGCCAGCGGGGCCCAGGGGGGCTCCTATAATTCACCCCTCCACTTT. Complete variable domain (other parts from reference TRBV7-8 and TRBJ1-6): GAGVSQSPRYKVAKRGQDVALRCDPISGHVSLFWYQQALGQGPEFLTYFQNEAQLDKSGLPSDRFFAERPEGSVSTLKIQRTQQEDSAVYLCASGAQGGSYNSPLHFGNGTRLTVT.

The chain employs TRBV5-8 and TRBJ2-5, with 12 nucleotides matching TRBD1. The J call may be wrong; the DNA end is better matched by TRBJ2-7. The CDR3 is 16 amino acids. Looked up from germline, CDR1 is SGHTS and CDR2 is YDEGEE. In DNA, the CDR3 is TGTGCCAGCAGCTTCCGTCCGGGACAGGGGGCCAGCGAGCAGTACTTC. This encodes CASSFRPGQGASEQYF.

Remarks on this clone: Additional DNA sequences in this sample encode the identical CDR3. The DNA for the CDR3 is TGTGCCAGCAGCCTACAGGCGAACACTGAAGCTTTCTTT. Its translation: CASSLQANTEAFF. The chain employs TRBV27 and TRBJ1-1; D is possibly TRBD1 (5 bases). The CDR3 contains 13 residues. V was clipped by 6 bases and J by 1 base, with 9 bases between them. Germline loops: CDR1 MNHEY, CDR2 SMNVEV (reference sequence).

The rearrangement joins TRBV12-5 to TRBJ1-1; tentative D call: TRBD1 (6 bases). The CDR3 contains 14 residues. V lost 1 base, J lost 11 bases, and 17 bases lay in between. Germline V lookup: CDR1 LGHNT, CDR2 FRNRAP. The CDR3 here is CASGLAQGASAAFF. The DNA of the CDR3 is TGTGCTAGTGGTTTGGCACAGGGAGCTTCTGCCGCTTTCTTT.

The chain combines TRBV6-5 with TRBJ2-5; no firm D call. Germline V CDR1 and CDR2: MNHEY, SVGAGI. This CDR3 has 12 amino acids. Trimming pared 6 bases from V and 4 bases from J, leaving 9 bases between. The CDR3 nucleotides read TGTGCCAGCAGCCGGTACCCAGAGACCCAGTACTTC. It encodes CASSRYPETQYF.

The J gene is TRBJ1-5, the V gene TRBV6-1, with 9 bases fitting TRBD1. J lost 6 bases, V lost 4 bases, and 4 bases had no gene match. The V gene's germline CDR1 is MNHNS and CDR2 SASEGT. The CDR3 totals 14 residues. The CDR3: CASSGDRVGQPQHF. As DNA, the CDR3 is TGTGCCAGCAGTGGGGACAGGGTAGGTCAGCCCCAGCATTTT.

The V call is TRBV2, the J call TRBJ1-4; no firm D call. V shed 4 bases and J shed 5 bases, with 11 bases lying between them. The CDR3 sequence is 14 residues long. Germline assignment: CDR1 SNHLY and CDR2 FYNNEI. For the CDR3, the DNA is TGTGCCAGCAGTGGGCGGGTATTAAATGAAAAACTGTTTTTT. Its protein is CASSGRVLNEKLFF.

This clone came up a few times. The chain uses TRBV13 and TRBJ2-7; 8 bases agree with TRBD1. The CDR3 extends over 16 amino acids. The V segment lost 5 bases and the J segment 3 bases; nucleotides outside the gene matches: 12. Germline values: CDR1 PRHDT, CDR2 FYEKMQ (reference sequence). CDR3 bases: TGTGCCAGCAGCCGAATTACCGGGACAGGCCTCTACGAGCAGTACTTC. Translated, it gives CASSRITGTGLYEQYF.

V usage is TRBV9 and J usage is TRBJ2-3; TRBD2 might be the D (5 bases). Germline CDR1 SGDLS, CDR2 YYNGEE. This CDR3 region has 15 residues. The V end lost 0 bases, the J end lost 2 bases, and 10 bases lay between the germline ends. The CDR3 loop is CASSVGGADTDTQYF. The CDR3 DNA reads TGTGCCAGCAGCGTAGGGGGAGCCGACACAGATACGCAGTATTTT.

The chain carries TRBV7-6 and TRBJ2-7, with 7 bases lining up with TRBD1. CDR1 is SGHVS and CDR2 is FNYEAQ in the germline V gene. V trimming: 2 bases; J trimming: 5 bases; junction bases outside the gene matches: 3. The CDR3 contains 13 residues. The chain's CDR3 is CASSLTGENEQYF. For the CDR3, the DNA is TGTGCCAGCAGCTTAACAGGGGAGAACGAGCAGTACTTC.

The rearrangement uses TRBV6-5 and TRBJ1-2; 7 bases match TRBD1. The CDR3 extends over 12 amino acids. J gave up 7 bases and V 5 bases, and 4 bases lay outside the gene matches. Germline V lookup: CDR1 MNHEY, CDR2 SVGAGI. CDR3 nucleotide sequence: TGTGCCAGCAGTGAGGGGACAGCTGGCTACACCTTC. Residues: CASSEGTAGYTF.

V is TRBV9 and J is TRBJ2-4; 8 bases map to TRBD2. This CDR3 comprises 14 residues. V trimming: 7 bases; J trimming: 5 bases; junction bases outside the gene matches: 8. From germline, CDR1 is SGDLS and CDR2 YYNGEE. The CDR3 region is CASGLGAGENIQYF. The CDR3 nucleotides read TGTGCCAGCGGGTTGGGAGCGGGAGAAAACATTCAGTACTTC.

The J gene is TRBJ2-7, the V gene TRBV6-1; possible D gene TRBD1, 6 bases. This CDR3 comprises 14 residues. V lost 6 bases and J lost 2, with 14 bases in between. The germline V gene has CDR1 MNHNS and CDR2 SASEGT. The CDR3 sequence is CASSPGTHPYEQYF. The CDR3 nucleotides are TGTGCCAGCAGCCCCGGGACACACCCCTACGAGCAGTACTTC.

The rearrangement joins TRBV30 to TRBJ2-1; 7 nucleotides agree with TRBD2. Germline CDR1 reads GTSNPN; CDR2 reads SVGIG (reference sequence). The CDR3 is made up of 17 amino acids. V gave up 2 bases and J gave up 4 bases; unmatched junction bases: 14. As DNA, the CDR3 is TGTGCCTGGAGTCTAGCTTCCCTAAGCGGGGTTTACAATGAGCAGTTCTTC. Protein: CAWSLASLSGVYNEQFF.

The V call is TRBV5-4, the J call TRBJ1-1; the D gene is possibly TRBD1 (6 bases). V was clipped by 1 base and J by 3 bases, with 10 bases between them. Looked up from germline, CDR1 is SGHNT and CDR2 is YYREEE (reference sequence). The CDR3 is made up of 14 amino acids. The CDR3 region has the DNA TGTGCCAGCAGCTTGAACAGGGCGGACACTGAAGCTTTCTTT. Protein sequence: CASSLNRADTEAFF.

The rearrangement uses TRBV14 and TRBJ2-2; D is perhaps TRBD1 (6 bases). CDR3 length: 15 residues. Trimming stripped 4 bases from V and 3 bases from J, with 12 bases between. Germline lookup yields CDR1 SGHDN and CDR2 FVKESK. The CDR3 protein is CASSPFQGHTGELFF. CDR3 DNA sequence: TGTGCCAGCAGCCCCTTCCAGGGGCACACCGGGGAGCTGTTTTTT.